This T cell receptor (beta chain) came from a study of T cells after yellow fever vaccination. Whole-study findings and limits: After the booster, roughly 96% of CD4 and approximately 90% of CD8 primary-response clones were re-detected.

About this clonotype: Its antigen is not identified.

From the 5' RACE reads, TCRdb called clonotypes with MiXCR, one entry per CDR3 protein. The table includes approximately 93,000 distinct CDR3 sequences, 4.5% to 6% detected once. V dropped 2 bases and J dropped 5 bases, with 16 bases sitting between them. The CDR3 is made up of 16 amino acids. CDR1 and CDR2 (germline): MNHEY, SVGEGT. Material: CD8+ T cells sorted from PBMCs, obtained 10 days after the yellow fever booster vaccination. The chain carries TRBV6-2 or TRBV6-3 and TRBJ1-5; a weak D match, TRBD1 (6 bases). This TCR derives from a young man who received the YFV17D yellow fever vaccine. CDR3 sequence reads: CASSYPNTGFDQPQHF. The CDR3 nucleotides are TGTGCCAGCAGTTACCCCAATACAGGGTTTGATCAGCCCCAGCATTTT.